The T cell receptor (beta chain) described here comes from a study of regulatory T cells in long-lasting Graves disease. Study-wide background: Persistent Graves' disease required over 5 years of antithyroid drugs and positive TSH receptor antibodies. Study-wide results and limits: Persistent Graves' patients showed a TCR diversity that was lower than that of newly diagnosed ones.

This clonotype was counted at least ten times. Antigen specificity is unknown. According to the study, TCR beta libraries were built with iRepertoire HTBI primers and CDR3-region Arm-PCR. Using its own MiXCR run on the multiplex PCR reads, TCRdb lists one record per CDR3 protein. The repertoire has 400,000 to 600,000 distinct CDR3 sequences, about a fifth of them found once; the top ten carry roughly 7.7%. Time point meaning: persistent/refractory GD, antithyroid drugs over 5 years with positive TRAb. Researchers made the TCR library from RNA that was extracted from PBMCs. Doctors identified Graves' disease using the American Thyroid Association guidelines. The CDR3 contains 11 residues. Germline assignment: CDR1 LGHDT and CDR2 YNNKEL (reference sequence). V lost 2 bases, J lost 4 bases, and 2 bases lay in between.

The gene calls are TRBV3-1 and TRBJ2-5; the D is unclear. The TCR sequence derives from a female donor with Graves disease. Specimen: peripheral blood mononuclear cells (PBMCs), collected when the disease was refractory, from a patient treated with antithyroid drugs. CDR3 in amino acids: CASSQRETQYF. Here the CDR3 DNA reads TGTGCCAGCAGCCAAAGAGAGACCCAGTACTTC.